The rows below give T cell receptor beta chains drawn from one sample of a study of T cell responses to AZD1222 COVID-19 vaccine. Generated by immunoSEQ multiplex PCR, the TCRdb table keeps only in-frame clones and is missing some. The sample shows over 65,000 clones, about nine tenths of them seen only once. Sequences were derived from peripheral blood, sampled on day 0 of AZD1222 vaccination. The receptors were sampled from an adult in good health. Each CDR3 is given with its conserved first and last residue. A D gene is named only where the DNA matches it firmly. A clone size is listed for some rows: how often the clone was seen (once, few, many), or a class if it is expanded.

clone size,D gene,V gene,J gene,CDR3 DNA,CDR3 protein
NA,NA,TRBV28,TRBJ1-1,TGTGCCAGCAGTAAGAGACATGTTAACACTGAAGCTTTCTTT,CASSKRHVNTEAFF
NA,NA,TRBV10-3,TRBJ1-1,TGTGCCATCAGTGTAAGGACGGGAACAACTGAAGCTTTCTTT,CAISVRTGTTEAFF
NA,TRBD1,TRBV28,TRBJ2-7,TGTGCCAGCAGTTCACCGACAGGGGGAGCGGACGAGCAGTACTTC,CASSSPTGGADEQYF
NA,TRBD1,TRBV19,TRBJ1-4,TGTGCCAGTAGTATAACAGGGGGCCTAATTGAAAAACTGTTTTTT,CASSITGGLIEKLFF
NA,TRBD2,TRBV9,TRBJ2-3,TGTGCCAGCACCGCGACTAGCGGGGCCACGGGCGGTACGCAGTATTTT,CASTATSGATGGTQYF
NA,NA,TRBV28,TRBJ1-2,TGTGCCAGCAGTCCTATCGGACCCGGAAAGTATGGCTACACCTTC,CASSPIGPGKYGYTF
NA,TRBD1,TRBV9,TRBJ1-1,TGTGCCAGCTCTACAGGGGGCGGCACTGAAGCTTTCTTT,CASSTGGGTEAFF
NA,NA,TRBV11-2,TRBJ2-7,TGTGCCAGCAGCTTAGATCAGCACGAGCAGTACTTC,CASSLDQHEQYF
NA,TRBD1,TRBV11-2,TRBJ1-6,TGTGCCAGCAGCTACCCCGGGACAGCCACTCCACCCCTCCACTTT,CASSYPGTATPPLHF
NA,NA,TRBV4-1,TRBJ1-3,TGCGCCAGCAGCCAAGATGGGGCACGACCTGGAAACACCATATATTTT,CASSQDGARPGNTIYF
NA,NA,TRBV24-1,TRBJ2-2,TGTGCCACCAGTGATGTTGGGGGTCGCACCGGGGAGCTGTTTTTT,CATSDVGGRTGELFF
NA,TRBD1,TRBV6-5,TRBJ1-3,TGTGCCAGCAGATCAGGGGGGGGTGACACCATATATTTT,CASRSGGGDTIYF
NA,TRBD2,TRBV11-2,TRBJ2-7,TGTGCCAGCAGAAGCCGCTGGTGGGGCGGGGGTTACGAGCAGTACTTC,CASRSRWWGGGYEQYF
NA,NA,TRBV5-1,TRBJ2-3,TGCGCCAGCAGCTTACAGGGAGGGAAGGATACGCAGTATTTT,CASSLQGGKDTQYF
NA,NA,TRBV6-1,TRBJ1-4,TGTGCCAGCAGTCCCCTAGGGTCTAATGAAAAACTGTTTTTT,CASSPLGSNEKLFF
NA,NA,TRBV7-2,TRBJ1-4,TGTGCCAGCAGCTTGGAGGGTTCTGGGAAACTGTTTTTT,CASSLEGSGKLFF
once,NA,TRBV11-2,TRBJ1-6,TGTGCCAGCAGCTTAAGACGGGCAACCCCCCTCCACTTT,CASSLRRATPLHF
NA,NA,TRBV19,TRBJ2-3,TGTGCCAGTAGAAACCGGGCCTCAGATACGCAGTATTTT,CASRNRASDTQYF